These 31 T cell receptor beta chains were sequenced from one sample in a study of T cells in Graves' hyperthyroidism and ophthalmopathy. TCR beta CDR3 regions were amplified from RNA transcripts. HTBI primers were used for first-round RT-PCR of the TCR CDR3. MiXCR, applied by TCRdb to the multiplex PCR reads, yields one record per CDR3 protein. This sample has 600,000 to 650,000 distinct CDR3 sequences, with 15% to 20% found just once. Sequences were obtained from blood. Source of these receptors: a woman aged 25 to 39 with Graves' hyperthyroidism.

J is TRBJ1-2 and V is TRBV20-1; no clear D gene. V lost 6 bases to trimming and J lost 4 bases, with 9 bases between them. CDR3 size: 11 residues. Germline loops: CDR1 DFQATT, CDR2 SNEGSKA (reference sequence). CDR3 amino acids: CSAALLYGYTF. Written as DNA, the CDR3 is TGCAGTGCCGCCCTCCTCTATGGCTACACCTTC.

This clonotype has only a few counts. The rearrangement joins TRBV20-1 to TRBJ2-5; D unresolved. Trimming stripped 1 base from V and 2 bases from J, with 8 bases between. The CDR3 is 13 amino acids. The germline gives CDR1 DFQATT, CDR2 SNEGSKA (reference sequence). The CDR3 DNA reads as TGCAGTGCTAGAGGGGCCGTACAAGAGACCCAGTACTTC. Residues: CSARGAVQETQYF.

This clonotype was seen a few times. The J gene is TRBJ1-2, the V gene TRBV27; the match to TRBD1 covers 7 bases. The CDR3 has 13 amino acids. Looked up from germline, CDR1 is MNHEY and CDR2 is SMNVEV (reference sequence). With 6 bases clipped from V and 5 bases from J, the junction kept 6 bases outside the gene matches. CDR3 sequence: CASRPPGQYGYTF. The CDR3 nucleotides read TGTGCCAGCAGACCCCCGGGACAGTATGGCTACACCTTC.

On this clonotype: This may come from a read error, since a much larger clone is one base off. The chain combines TRBV19 with TRBJ2-7; D not resolved. The ends were cut back, 7 bases at V and 7 bases at J, with 11 bases in the middle. This CDR3 region has 11 residues. Germline CDR1 reads LNHDA; CDR2 reads SQIVND (reference sequence). DNA for the CDR3: TGTGCCAGTATTTGGCGAAATGAGCAGTACTTC. The encoded protein is CASIWRNEQYF.

In its sample, this clonotype was seen many times. The V and J genes are TRBV7-6 and TRBJ2-1; D uncertain. Trimming shortened V by 0 bases and J by 3 bases, and 12 bases separated the two germline ends. Per germline, CDR1 SGHVS and CDR2 FNYEAQ. The CDR3 loop spans 16 amino acids. As DNA, the CDR3 is TGTGCCAGCAGCTTAGCCGCCAAGGGCCTCTACAATGAGCAGTTCTTC. Amino acids: CASSLAAKGLYNEQFF.

The rearrangement uses TRBV19 and TRBJ1-5; 8 bases fit TRBD1. From germline, CDR1 is LNHDA and CDR2 SQIVND (reference sequence). J gave up 7 bases and V 5 bases, and 10 bases lay outside the gene matches. This CDR3 is 15 amino acids long. The CDR3 DNA is TGTGCCAGTAGTTTTCAGGGGGCCGGGAGCCAGCCCCAGCATTTT. This codes for CASSFQGAGSQPQHF.

This clonotype was seen many times. This chain uses TRBV6-1 with TRBJ2-1, with TRBD2 identical over 9 bases. V was pared by 7 bases and J by 0 bases, with 7 bases of the junction left unmatched. The length of the CDR3 is 16 residues. CDR1 MNHNS and CDR2 SASEGT come from the germline V gene. The CDR3 DNA is TGTGCCAGCACCCTTAGCGGGAGTAACTCCTACAATGAGCAGTTCTTC. This translates into CASTLSGSNSYNEQFF.

The chain has TRBV29-1 and TRBJ1-5; D not resolved. Trimming shortened V by 4 bases and J by 5 bases, and 12 bases separated the two germline ends. There are 13 residues in the CDR3. The germline V gene encodes CDR1 SQVTM and CDR2 ANQGSEA. CDR3 loop: CSVGGVYYQPQHF. The CDR3 coding sequence is TGCAGCGTTGGGGGTGTTTACTATCAGCCCCAGCATTTT.

About this clonotype itself: The junction does not match germline at one end; this may be a read error. This chain joins TRBV3-1 and TRBJ2-6; D gene unclear. Germline V gene sequence: CDR1 LGHDT, CDR2 YNNKEL (reference sequence). This CDR3 spans 16 amino acids. CDR3 residues: CTSSQSSASGANVLTF. The CDR3 coding sequence is TGTACCAGCAGCCAGTCTTCAGCCTCTGGGGCCAACGTCCTGACTTTC.

The sample holds a few counts of this clonotype. An end of the junction differs from the germline gene, which may be a read error. The chain joins TRBV5-1 to TRBJ1-2; TRBD1 is a possible D gene (5 bases). The V gene's germline CDR1 is SGHRS and CDR2 YFSETQ. The CDR3 runs 12 residues. The chain's CDR3 is CASSYDRFGYTF. In DNA form, the CDR3 reads TGTGCCAGCAGCTACGACAGATTTGGCTACACCTTC.

The chain employs TRBV7-8 and TRBJ2-2, with 9 bases identical to TRBD1. Unmatched junction bases numbered 12, after V lost 5 bases and J lost 5 bases. Germline V gives CDR1 SGHVS, CDR2 FQNEAQ. CDR3 length equals 17 residues. Here the CDR3 DNA reads TGTGCCAGCAGCGCCTACACAGGGGGCTATCGAACCGGGGAGCTGTTTTTT. This codes for CASSAYTGGYRTGELFF. Using reference TRBV7-8 and TRBJ2-2 for the parts outside the CDR3, the full variable domain is GAGVSQSPRYKVAKRGQDVALRCDPISGHVSLFWYQQALGQGPEFLTYFQNEAQLDKSGLPSDRFFAERPEGSVSTLKIQRTQQEDSAVYLCASSAYTGGYRTGELFFGEGSRLTVL.

This clonotype appeared a few times. This sequence joins TRBV12-3 or TRBV12-4 and TRBJ2-2, with no clear D. Between the trimmed V and J ends, which lost 2 bases and 4 bases, there was a span of 8 bases. This CDR3 comprises 14 residues. The CDR3 protein is CASSLQGSTGELFF. CDR3 sequence (DNA): TGTGCCAGCAGTTTACAAGGGTCCACCGGGGAGCTGTTTTTT.

This clonotype has a count of ten or more. V is TRBV11-2 and J is TRBJ2-1; D call uncertain. Germline V gives CDR1 SGHAT, CDR2 FQNNGV. The ends were cut back, 4 bases at V and 6 bases at J, with 10 bases in the middle. The CDR3 consists of 13 residues. CDR3 in amino acids: CASSSPIINEQFF. The CDR3, as DNA: TGTGCCAGCAGCTCCCCTATAATCAATGAGCAGTTCTTC.

This clonotype was recorded a few times. CDR3 amino acids: CASSLDLGGNEQYF. In DNA, the CDR3 is TGCGCCAGCAGCTTGGATTTAGGGGGCAACGAGCAGTACTTC. The chain employs TRBV5-1 and TRBJ2-7, with TRBD1 identical over 7 bases. Germline CDR1 reads SGHRS; CDR2 reads YFSETQ. The junction had 5 bases not matched to a gene; V was cut back by 0 bases and J by 5 bases. The CDR3 sequence is 14 residues long.

In its sample, this clonotype was seen many times. The chain is built from TRBV5-8 and TRBJ1-1; 7 bases agree with TRBD1. Looked up from germline, CDR1 is SGHTS and CDR2 is YDEGEE. The CDR3 is 12 amino acids. With V trimmed by 4 bases and J by 10 bases, 7 bases remained unmatched. The CDR3 spells CASSDSQGLAFF. CDR3 nucleotides: TGTGCCAGCAGCGACTCACAGGGGTTAGCTTTCTTT.

This clonotype has only a few counts. The chain employs TRBV14 and TRBJ1-1; possibly TRBD1 for D (6 bases). Looked up from germline, CDR1 is SGHDN and CDR2 is FVKESK. This CDR3 has 16 residues. V lost 3 bases and J 2 bases, leaving 16 bases between the germline ends. The CDR3 nucleotides are TGTGCCAGCAGCCATCTCCTGGACAGATTCAACACTGAAGCTTTCTTT. Its translation: CASSHLLDRFNTEAFF. Full variable domain (rest looked up from reference TRBV14 and TRBJ1-1): EAGVTQFPSHSVIEKGQTVTLRCDPISGHDNLYWYRRVMGKEIKFLLHFVKESKQDESGMPNNRFLAERTGGTYSTLKVQPAELEDSGVYFCASSHLLDRFNTEAFFGQGTRLTVV.

This clonotype was recorded at least ten times. This chain connects TRBV28 to TRBJ1-2; D perhaps matches TRBD1 (5 bases). The length of the CDR3 is 13 residues. Trimming stripped 3 bases from V and 4 bases from J, with 9 bases between. Germline CDR1 is MDHEN and CDR2 is SYDVKM. CDR3: CASSLAGTYGYTF. The CDR3 DNA sequence: TGTGCCAGCAGTTTGGCAGGGACCTATGGCTACACCTTC.

The chain employs TRBV7-8 and TRBJ1-1; D is undetermined. The CDR3 sequence is 13 residues long. The V gene's germline CDR1 is SGHVS and CDR2 FQNEAQ. Trimming cost V 5 bases and J 2 bases, with 9 bases left between them. The CDR3 is CASSAKINTEAFF. The CDR3 coding sequence is TGTGCCAGCAGCGCAAAAATAAACACTGAAGCTTTCTTT.

Comments on this clonotype: At one end the junction does not follow the germline gene, possibly because of a read error. This chain links TRBV20-1 with TRBJ1-5; D unresolved. The CDR3 is 16 amino acids. The V gene's germline CDR1 is DFQATT and CDR2 SNEGSKA (reference sequence). CDR3 amino acids: CSVVRAKGYSNQAQHF. The CDR3 bases are TGCAGTGTCGTCAGAGCGAAAGGTTATAGCAATCAGGCCCAGCATTTT.

The sample holds a few counts of this clonotype. The chain employs TRBV6-2 or TRBV6-3 and TRBJ2-1, with TRBD1 as a possible D gene (6 bases). Per germline, CDR1 MNHEY and CDR2 SVGEGT. The CDR3 consists of 15 residues. Trimming took off 0 bases at V and 5 bases at J, with 11 bases between the two ends. The CDR3 bases are TGTGCCAGCAGTTACTCCAGGGGTAGAGACAATGAGCAGTTCTTC. It translates to CASSYSRGRDNEQFF.

This clonotype was counted many times. CDR3 coding DNA: TGTGCCAGCAGCAAAGACAGGGGGAATGAAAAACTGTTTTTT. Amino acids: CASSKDRGNEKLFF. The genes are TRBV11-2 and TRBJ1-4; 9 bases fit TRBD1. Germline-derived CDR1 and CDR2 are SGHAT and FQNNGV. V shed 5 bases, J shed 5 bases, and the junction held 3 bases outside the gene matches. The CDR3 has 14 residues.

In its sample, this clonotype was seen many times. This chain connects TRBV6-1 to TRBJ1-6; D unresolved. Looked up from germline, CDR1 is MNHNS and CDR2 is SASEGT. The CDR3 is made up of 16 amino acids. Trimming took off 3 bases at V and 0 bases at J, with 9 bases between the two ends. CDR3 bases: TGTGCCAGCAGTGACGGTATAAGCTCCTATAATTCACCCCTCCACTTT. This translates into CASSDGISSYNSPLHF.

This clonotype showed up many times. V and J are TRBV3-1 and TRBJ2-7; 7 nucleotides match TRBD2. This CDR3 has 14 amino acids. Trimming took 4 bases from V and 2 from J; bases not matched to a gene: 5. Germline-derived CDR1 and CDR2 are LGHDT and YNNKEL (reference sequence). For the CDR3, the DNA is TGTGCCAGCAGCCCCGCCGCGGGAGCCTACGAGCAGTACTTC. It translates to CASSPAAGAYEQYF.

This clonotype came up many times. This chain joins TRBV7-2 and TRBJ2-1; 12 bases fit TRBD2. This CDR3 comprises 19 residues. Germline CDR1 SGHTA, CDR2 FQGNSA. Germline trimming cut 3 bases from V and 3 bases from J; bases unmatched to any gene: 12. The chain's CDR3 is CASSFSYLAGGGRYNEQFF. The CDR3 bases are TGTGCCAGCAGCTTTTCTTACCTAGCGGGAGGGGGTCGCTACAATGAGCAGTTCTTC.

This clonotype was seen many times. The rearrangement joins TRBV20-1 to TRBJ2-5, with 10 bases that match TRBD2. Germline CDR1 is DFQATT and CDR2 is SNEGSKA (reference sequence). The CDR3 loop spans 14 amino acids. The V gene end was trimmed by 5 bases and the J gene end by 5 bases; junction bases not matched to a gene: 8. As DNA, the CDR3 is TGCAGTGCTGAACTAGCGGGAATCGTCGAGACCCAGTACTTC. The encoded protein is CSAELAGIVETQYF.

V and J are TRBV6-2 or TRBV6-3 and TRBJ2-5; 14 bases match TRBD2. V gave up 7 bases and J gave up 4 bases; unmatched junction bases: 11. CDR3 length equals 17 residues. Germline V gene lookup returns CDR1 MNHEY and CDR2 SVGEGT. The CDR3 here is CASNRGTSGRRSETQYF. Written as DNA, the CDR3 is TGTGCCAGCAATCGCGGGACTAGCGGGAGAAGGTCAGAGACCCAGTACTTC.

In its sample, this clonotype was seen many times. This chain joins TRBV20-1 and TRBJ2-7; 12 positions agree with TRBD2. This CDR3 comprises 15 residues. Unmatched junction bases numbered 7, after V lost 7 bases and J lost 0 bases. CDR1 and CDR2 from the germline V gene are DFQATT and SNEGSKA (reference sequence). CDR3 loop: CSVGTSGHSSYEQYF. DNA for the CDR3: TGCAGTGTCGGGACTAGCGGGCATAGCTCCTACGAGCAGTACTTC.

A word on this clonotype: A read error may account for a junction end that differs from germline. The chain has TRBV3-1 and TRBJ2-1, with TRBD1 matching 7 bases. Germline lookup yields CDR1 LGHDT and CDR2 YNNKEL (reference sequence). This CDR3 has 16 residues. The DNA of the CDR3 is TGTGTCAGCAGCCAAGATTTAGGGGGCGCCTACAATGAGCAGTTCTTC. Residues: CVSSQDLGGAYNEQFF.

This clonotype was seen only once. A single base separates this from a much larger clone, so it may be a read error. This chain connects TRBV9 to TRBJ2-7, with 7 bases identical to TRBD1. The J call is uncertain, as TRBJ2-1 better fits the DNA end. Germline V gene lookup returns CDR1 SGDLS and CDR2 YYNGEE. The CDR3 contains 14 residues. The CDR3 loop reads CASSSRDSSYEQFF. CDR3 DNA: TGTGCCAGCAGCAGCCGGGACAGCTCCTACGAGCAGTTCTTC.

This clonotype was detected ten times or more. The chain combines TRBV4-1 with TRBJ1-2; D is uncertain. This CDR3 contains 13 residues. Germline-derived CDR1 and CDR2 are MGHRA and YSYEKL. V lost 4 bases, J lost 3 bases, and 9 bases lay in between. The chain's CDR3 is CASSLRVYYGYTF. CDR3 sequence (DNA): TGCGCCAGCAGCCTCCGGGTCTACTATGGCTACACCTTC.

This clonotype has a count of ten or more. The V call is TRBV6-2 or TRBV6-3, the J call TRBJ2-5, with TRBD2 as a possible D gene (5 bases). Looked up from germline, CDR1 is MNHEY and CDR2 is SVGEGT. V was cut by 0 bases and J by 0 bases, with 8 bases left in between. This CDR3 region has 15 residues. The CDR3 is CASSYSVEDQETQYF. The DNA of the CDR3 is TGTGCCAGCAGTTACTCGGTGGAGGACCAAGAGACCCAGTACTTC.